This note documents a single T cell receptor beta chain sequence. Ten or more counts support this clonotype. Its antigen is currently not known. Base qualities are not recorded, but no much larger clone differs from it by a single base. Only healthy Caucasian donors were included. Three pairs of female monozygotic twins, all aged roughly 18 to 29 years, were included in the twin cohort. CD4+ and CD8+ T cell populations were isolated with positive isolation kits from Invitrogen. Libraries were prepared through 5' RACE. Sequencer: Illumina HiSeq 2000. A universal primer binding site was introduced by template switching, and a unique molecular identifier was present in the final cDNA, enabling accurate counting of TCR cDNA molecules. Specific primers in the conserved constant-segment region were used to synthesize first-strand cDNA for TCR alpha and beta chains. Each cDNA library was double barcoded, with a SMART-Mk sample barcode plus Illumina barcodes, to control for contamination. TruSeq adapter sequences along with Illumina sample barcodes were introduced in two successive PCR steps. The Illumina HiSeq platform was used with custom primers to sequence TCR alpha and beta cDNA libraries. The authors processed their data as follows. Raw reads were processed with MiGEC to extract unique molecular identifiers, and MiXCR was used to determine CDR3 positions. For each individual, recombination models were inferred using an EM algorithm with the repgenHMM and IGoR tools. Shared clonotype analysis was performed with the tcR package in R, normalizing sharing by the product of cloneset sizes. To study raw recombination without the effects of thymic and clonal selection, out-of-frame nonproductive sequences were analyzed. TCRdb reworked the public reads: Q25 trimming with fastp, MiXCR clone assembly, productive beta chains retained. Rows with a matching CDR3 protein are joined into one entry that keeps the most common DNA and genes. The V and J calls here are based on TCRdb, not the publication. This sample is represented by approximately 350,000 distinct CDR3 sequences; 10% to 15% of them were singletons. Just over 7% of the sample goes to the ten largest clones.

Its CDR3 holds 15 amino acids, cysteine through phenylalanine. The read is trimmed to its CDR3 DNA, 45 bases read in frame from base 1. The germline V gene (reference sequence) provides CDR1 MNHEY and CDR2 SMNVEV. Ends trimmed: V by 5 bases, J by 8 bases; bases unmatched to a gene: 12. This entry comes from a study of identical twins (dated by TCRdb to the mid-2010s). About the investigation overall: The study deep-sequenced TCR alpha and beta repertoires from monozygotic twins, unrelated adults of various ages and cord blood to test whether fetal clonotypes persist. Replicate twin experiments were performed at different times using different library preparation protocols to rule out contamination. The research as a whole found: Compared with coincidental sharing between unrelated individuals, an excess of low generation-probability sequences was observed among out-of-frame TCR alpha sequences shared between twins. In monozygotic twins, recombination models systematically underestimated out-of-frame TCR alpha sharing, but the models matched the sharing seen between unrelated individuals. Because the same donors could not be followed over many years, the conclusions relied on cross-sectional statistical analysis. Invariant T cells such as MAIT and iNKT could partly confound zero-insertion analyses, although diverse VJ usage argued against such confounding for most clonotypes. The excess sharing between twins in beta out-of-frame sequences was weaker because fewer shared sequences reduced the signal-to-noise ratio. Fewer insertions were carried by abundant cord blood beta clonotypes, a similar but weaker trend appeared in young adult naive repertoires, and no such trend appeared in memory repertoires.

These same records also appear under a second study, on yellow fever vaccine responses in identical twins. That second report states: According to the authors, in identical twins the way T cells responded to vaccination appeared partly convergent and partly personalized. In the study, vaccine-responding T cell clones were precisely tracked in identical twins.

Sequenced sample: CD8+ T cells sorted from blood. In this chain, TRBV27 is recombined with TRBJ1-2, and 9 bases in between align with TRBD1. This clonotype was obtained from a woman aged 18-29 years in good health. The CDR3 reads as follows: CASSPKGQGALGYTF. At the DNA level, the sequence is TGTGCCAGCAGTCCCAAGGGACAGGGTGCATTGGGCTACACCTTC.